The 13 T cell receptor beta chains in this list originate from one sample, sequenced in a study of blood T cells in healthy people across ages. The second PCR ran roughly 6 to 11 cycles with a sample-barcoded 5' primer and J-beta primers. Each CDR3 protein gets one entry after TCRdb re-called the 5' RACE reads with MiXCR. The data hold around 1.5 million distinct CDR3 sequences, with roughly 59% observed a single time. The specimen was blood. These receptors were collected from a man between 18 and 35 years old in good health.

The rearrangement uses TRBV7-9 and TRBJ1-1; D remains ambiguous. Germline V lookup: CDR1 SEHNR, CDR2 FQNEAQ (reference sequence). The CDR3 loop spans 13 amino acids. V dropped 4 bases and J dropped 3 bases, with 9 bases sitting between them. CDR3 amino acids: CASSYRWDTEAFF. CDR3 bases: TGTGCCAGCAGCTATCGGTGGGACACTGAAGCTTTCTTT.

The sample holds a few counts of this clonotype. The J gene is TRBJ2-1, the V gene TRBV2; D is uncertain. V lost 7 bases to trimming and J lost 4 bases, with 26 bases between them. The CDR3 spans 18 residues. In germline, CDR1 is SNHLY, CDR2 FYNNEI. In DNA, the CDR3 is TGTGCCAGCACTGAGATAGATCGGCGCCCCCACTTGTACAATGAGCAGTTCTTC. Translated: CASTEIDRRPHLYNEQFF.

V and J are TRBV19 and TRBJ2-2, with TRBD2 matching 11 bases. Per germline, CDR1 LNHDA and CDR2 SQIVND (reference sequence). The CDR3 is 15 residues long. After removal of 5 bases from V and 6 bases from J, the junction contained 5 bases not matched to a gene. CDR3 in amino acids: CASSPSGLAAGELFF. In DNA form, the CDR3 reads TGTGCCAGTAGTCCGTCGGGACTAGCGGCCGGGGAGCTGTTTTTT. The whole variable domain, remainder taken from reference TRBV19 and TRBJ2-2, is DGGITQSPKYLFRKEGQNVTLSCEQNLNHDAMYWYRQDPGQGLRLIYYSQIVNDFQKGDIAEGYSVSREKKESFPLTVTSAQKNPTAFYLCASSPSGLAAGELFFGEGSRLTVL.

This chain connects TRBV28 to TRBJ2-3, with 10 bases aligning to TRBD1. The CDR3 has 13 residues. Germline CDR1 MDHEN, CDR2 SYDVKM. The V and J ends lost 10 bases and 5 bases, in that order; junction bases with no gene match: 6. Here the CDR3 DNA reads TGTGCCATCCGACAGGGGGCTTTAGATACGCAGTATTTT. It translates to CAIRQGALDTQYF.

The CDR3 sequence: CASSYLAYQETQYF. The CDR3 DNA follows: TGTGCCAGCAGTTACTTAGCGTACCAAGAGACCCAGTACTTC. V usage is TRBV6-2 or TRBV6-3 and J usage is TRBJ2-5; a possible D gene is TRBD2 (5 bases). Germline loops: CDR1 MNHEY, CDR2 SVGEGT. The length of the CDR3 is 14 residues. Between the trimmed V and J ends, which lost 1 base and 0 bases, there was a span of 6 bases.

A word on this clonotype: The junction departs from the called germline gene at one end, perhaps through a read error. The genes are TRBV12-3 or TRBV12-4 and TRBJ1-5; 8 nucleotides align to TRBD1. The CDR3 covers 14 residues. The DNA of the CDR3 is TGTACCAGCAGTCGGGACAGGAGCAATCAGCCCCAGCATTTT. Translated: CTSSRDRSNQPQHF.

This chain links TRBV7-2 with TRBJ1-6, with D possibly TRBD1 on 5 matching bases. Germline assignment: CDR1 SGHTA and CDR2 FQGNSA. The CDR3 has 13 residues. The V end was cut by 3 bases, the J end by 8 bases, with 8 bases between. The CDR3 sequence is CASSFREHSPLHF. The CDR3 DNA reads TGTGCCAGCAGCTTCAGGGAACATTCACCCCTCCACTTT.

The CDR3: CSVGHGGRSSGANVLTF. DNA of the CDR3: TGCAGCGTTGGACATGGCGGGCGGAGCTCTGGGGCCAACGTCCTGACTTTC. This sequence joins TRBV29-1 and TRBJ2-6; D is perhaps TRBD2 (5 bases). This CDR3 is 17 amino acids long. The germline V and J ends were trimmed by 4 bases and 0 bases, with 16 bases remaining between them. Germline V gene lookup returns CDR1 SQVTM and CDR2 ANQGSEA.

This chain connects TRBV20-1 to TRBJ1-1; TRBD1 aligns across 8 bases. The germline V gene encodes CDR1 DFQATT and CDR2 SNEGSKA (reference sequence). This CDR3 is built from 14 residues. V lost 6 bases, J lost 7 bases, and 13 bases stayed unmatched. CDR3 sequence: CSAENRGSGGEAFF. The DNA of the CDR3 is TGCAGTGCAGAGAACAGGGGGTCCGGCGGTGAAGCTTTCTTT.

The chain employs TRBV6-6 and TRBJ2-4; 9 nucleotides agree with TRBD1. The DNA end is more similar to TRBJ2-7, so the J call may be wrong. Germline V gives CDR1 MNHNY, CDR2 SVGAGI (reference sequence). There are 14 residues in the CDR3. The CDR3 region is CASSQDRGFREQYF. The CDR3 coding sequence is TGTGCCAGCAGCCAGGACAGGGGATTTCGCGAGCAGTACTTC.

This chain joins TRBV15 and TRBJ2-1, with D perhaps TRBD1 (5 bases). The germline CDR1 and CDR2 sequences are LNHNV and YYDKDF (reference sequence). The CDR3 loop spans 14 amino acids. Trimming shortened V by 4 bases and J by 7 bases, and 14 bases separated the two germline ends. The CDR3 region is CATSTEGVWNEQFF. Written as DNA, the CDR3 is TGTGCCACCAGCACCGAAGGGGTTTGGAATGAGCAGTTCTTC. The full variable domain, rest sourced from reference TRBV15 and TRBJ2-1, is DAMVIQNPRYQVTQFGKPVTLSCSQTLNHNVMYWYQQKSSQAPKLLFHYYDKDFNNEADTPDNFQSRRPNTSFCFLDIRSPGLGDTAMYLCATSTEGVWNEQFFGPGTRLTVL.

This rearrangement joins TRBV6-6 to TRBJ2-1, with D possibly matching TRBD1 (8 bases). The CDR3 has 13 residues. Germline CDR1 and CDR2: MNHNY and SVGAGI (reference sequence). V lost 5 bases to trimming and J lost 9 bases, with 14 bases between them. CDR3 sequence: CASSTTGEGEQFF. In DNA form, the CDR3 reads TGTGCCAGCAGTACGACAGGGGAGGGTGAGCAGTTCTTC.

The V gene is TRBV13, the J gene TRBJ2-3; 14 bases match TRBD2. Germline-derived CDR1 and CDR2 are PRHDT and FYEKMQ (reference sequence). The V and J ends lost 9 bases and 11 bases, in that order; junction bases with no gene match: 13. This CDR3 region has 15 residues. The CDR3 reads CASTGTSGGYNEQYF. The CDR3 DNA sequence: TGTGCCAGTACCGGGACTAGCGGGGGATACAATGAGCAGTATTTT.